Shown below are 27 T cell receptor beta chains from a single sample sequenced in a study of T-cell reconstitution after alpha-beta-depleted transplantation in children. Unique molecular identifiers featured in how the TCRbeta library was prepared. Using its own MiXCR run on the PCR reads, TCRdb lists one record per CDR3 protein. The sample consists of 480,000 or so distinct CDR3 sequences, approximately 10% of them appearing once. Sequencing used PBMCs, obtained before TCRalphabeta/CD19-depleted stem cell transplant. The receptors shown here come from a child aged 2 to 9 with inherited bone marrow failure, due to receive a stem cell transplant.

The chain couples TRBV13 to TRBJ2-2; 10 bases align to TRBD2. Looked up from germline, CDR1 is PRHDT and CDR2 is FYEKMQ (reference sequence). This CDR3 is 16 amino acids long. V lost 6 bases to trimming and J lost 3 bases; unmatched junction nucleotides: 7. The CDR3 region is CASRLIAGGYTGELFF. Written as DNA, the CDR3 is TGTGCCAGCAGGCTTATAGCGGGAGGTTACACCGGGGAGCTGTTTTTT.

The gene calls are TRBV19 and TRBJ2-5, with D unclear. This CDR3 comprises 14 residues. The germline V gene has CDR1 LNHDA and CDR2 SQIVND (reference sequence). Trimming took 9 bases from V and 1 from J, leaving 15 bases between them. CDR3 amino acids: CASTLDGTQETQYF. CDR3 bases: TGTGCCAGCACTCTAGATGGTACCCAAGAGACCCAGTACTTC.

Comment on this clonotype: A read error is possible here, since a much larger clone lies one base away. CDR3 in DNA: TGTGCCAGCACCTCACCGGTCTCCAACTCCCTCAACGAGCAGTACTTC. Its translation: CASTSPVSNSLNEQYF. The J gene is TRBJ2-7, the V gene TRBV28, with unresolved D. In germline, CDR1 is MDHEN, CDR2 SYDVKM. The CDR3 has 16 amino acids. V shed 7 bases and J shed 5 bases, with 24 bases lying between them. Using reference TRBV28 and TRBJ2-7 for the parts outside the CDR3, the full variable domain is DVKVTQSSRYLVKRTGEKVFLECVQDMDHENMFWYRQDPGLGLRLIYFSYDVKMKEKGDIPEGYSVSREKKERFSLILESASTNQTSMYLCASTSPVSNSLNEQYFGPGTRLTVT.

The V call is TRBV6-2 or TRBV6-3, the J call TRBJ1-1; D remains unclear. Germline V gene sequence: CDR1 MNHEY, CDR2 SVGEGT. The CDR3 is 11 amino acids. Trimming removed 6 bases from V and 11 bases from J, with 13 bases in between. CDR3 DNA sequence: TGTGCCAGCAGCGGACGGTCTCACGCTTTCTTT. Translated, it gives CASSGRSHAFF.

A remark on this clonotype: A much larger clone lies one base from this, so it may be a read error. The chain has TRBV29-1 and TRBJ2-3; TRBD2 might be the D (5 bases). The CDR3 spans 16 residues. Germline values: CDR1 SQVTM, CDR2 ANQGSEA. CDR3 region: CSVGMGSSSNTDAQYF. The CDR3 DNA reads TGCAGCGTTGGCATGGGCTCGTCTAGCAACACAGATGCGCAGTATTTT.

This clonotype was detected many times. The chain joins TRBV19 to TRBJ1-6; tentative D call: TRBD1 (5 bases). The CDR3 runs to 15 residues. Germline CDR1 is LNHDA and CDR2 is SQIVND (reference sequence). Trimming left V 6 bases short and J 10 bases short, with 19 bases between. In DNA, the CDR3 is TGTGCCAGTAGCCTTCGACAGAGCGCTTGGTCACCCCTCCACTTT. Translating gives CASSLRQSAWSPLHF.

In this sample, this clonotype turned up many times. The rearrangement joins TRBV10-3 to TRBJ2-1; 9 positions agree with TRBD2. Trimming removed 3 bases from V and 0 bases from J; junction bases left unmatched: 6. Per the germline V gene, CDR1 is ENHRY and CDR2 is SYGVKD. CDR3 length equals 17 residues. CDR3 residues: CAISDLAGGNSYNEQFF. The CDR3, as DNA: TGTGCCATCAGTGACTTGGCGGGAGGGAACTCCTACAATGAGCAGTTCTTC.

This clonotype was detected ten times or more. CDR3 sequence (DNA): TGTGCCAGCAGCCAGGACAGGGTTATCGACGAGCAGTACTTC. Protein: CASSQDRVIDEQYF. This sequence joins TRBV12-3 or TRBV12-4 and TRBJ2-7; TRBD1 matches 8 bases. J gave up 5 bases and V 6 bases, and 9 bases lay outside the gene matches. The CDR3 is made up of 14 amino acids.

Many counts were recorded for this clonotype. This chain uses TRBV24-1 with TRBJ2-2; unclear D gene. Germline V gene lookup returns CDR1 KGHDR and CDR2 SFDVKD. The CDR3 has 14 amino acids. V lost 3 bases to trimming and J lost 0 bases, with 4 bases between them. The CDR3 region is CATSDAANTGELFF. For the CDR3, the DNA is TGTGCCACCAGTGATGCCGCGAACACCGGGGAGCTGTTTTTT.

Notes on this clonotype: The CDR3 does not close with the conserved phenylalanine or tryptophan, likely indicating a read error. The chain couples TRBV28 to TRBJ2-5; tentatively, D is TRBD2 (6 bases). The CDR3 loop spans 14 amino acids. Between the trimmed V and J ends, which lost 3 bases and 2 bases, there was a span of 10 bases. Germline V lookup: CDR1 MDHEN, CDR2 SYDVKM. CDR3 sequence: CASSLVGGQETQYV. The CDR3 DNA reads as TGTGCCAGCAGTTTGGTGGGGGGTCAAGAGACCCAGTACGTC.

This clonotype was counted at least ten times. This chain links TRBV12-3 or TRBV12-4 with TRBJ1-5, with TRBD1 identical over 8 bases. The CDR3 sequence is 14 residues long. The V and J ends lost 7 bases and 5 bases, in that order; junction bases with no gene match: 7. The CDR3 sequence is CASTRTGRDQPQHF. In DNA form, the CDR3 reads TGTGCCAGCACCCGGACAGGGAGAGATCAGCCCCAGCATTTT.

The gene calls are TRBV7-2 and TRBJ2-1; D is tentatively TRBD1 or TRBD2 (5 bases each). Germline V gives CDR1 SGHTA, CDR2 FQGNSA. Trimming removed 5 bases from V and 10 bases from J, with 18 bases in between. The CDR3 runs to 14 residues. The CDR3 region is CASSRDGTVREQFF. Written as DNA, the CDR3 is TGTGCCAGCAGCCGCGACGGGACCGTGAGGGAGCAGTTCTTC. Using reference TRBV7-2 and TRBJ2-1 for the parts outside the CDR3, the full variable domain is GAGVSQSPSNKVTEKGKDVELRCDPISGHTALYWYRQSLGQGLEFLIYFQGNSAPDKSGLPSDRFSAERTGGSVSTLTIQRTQQEDSAVYLCASSRDGTVREQFFGPGTRLTVL.

This clonotype appeared many times. The chain combines TRBV7-2 with TRBJ2-3; 8 nucleotides agree with TRBD2. V gave up 2 bases and J gave up 5 bases; unmatched junction bases: 12. The CDR3 extends over 17 amino acids. The germline CDR1 and CDR2 sequences are SGHTA and FQGNSA. As DNA, the CDR3 is TGTGCCAGCAGCTTAATTGGGGCGGGGGGCCCCGGAGATACGCAGTATTTT. Translation: CASSLIGAGGPGDTQYF.

Ten or more counts support this clonotype. This chain joins TRBV21-1 and TRBJ1-2. TRBV21-1 constitutes a pseudogene. The length of the CDR3 is 20 residues. For the CDR3, the DNA is TGTGCCAGCAGCAAAGCGCTGCGAGAGGGGAAGAGTTCTCGGGACTATGGCTACACCTTC. Translated, it gives CASSKALREGKSSRDYGYTF.

This clonotype has ten or more counts. The chain uses TRBV27 and TRBJ2-3, with TRBD2 identical over 7 bases. This CDR3 comprises 15 residues. Germline V gene data show CDR1 as MNHEY and CDR2 as SMNVEV (reference sequence). The V segment lost 6 bases and the J segment 2 bases; nucleotides outside the gene matches: 8. The chain's CDR3 is CASSTTSRYTDTQYF. CDR3 sequence (DNA): TGTGCCAGCAGCACGACTAGCCGTTACACAGATACGCAGTATTTT.

This clonotype appeared many times. This chain's CDR3 is CASSPPRGAEQYF. The CDR3 nucleotides read TGTGCCAGCAGCCCGCCCAGGGGCGCCGAGCAGTACTTC. The chain joins TRBV5-6 to TRBJ2-7, with D possibly being TRBD1 (6 bases). From germline, CDR1 is SGHDT and CDR2 YYEEEE. V gave up 4 bases and J gave up 6 bases, with 14 bases separating them. This CDR3 region has 13 residues.

This clonotype was observed many times. The V call is TRBV12-3 or TRBV12-4, the J call TRBJ2-5, with 8 bases that match TRBD1. The CDR3 has 13 residues. V lost 10 bases, J lost 3 bases, and 7 bases stayed unmatched. The CDR3 nucleotides read TGTGCCATAACACAGGGGGGAAAAGAGACCCAGTACTTC. Translated, it gives CAITQGGKETQYF.

On this clonotype itself: Mismatch with germline at one junction end may stem from a read error. The chain joins TRBV7-2 to TRBJ2-1; 7 nucleotides agree with TRBD2. This CDR3 is built from 15 residues. CDR1 is SGHTA and CDR2 is FQGNSA in the germline V gene. CDR3 bases: TGTGCCAGCAGCTTACTTGGCGGGAGTACAAATGGGCAGTTCTTC. As protein: CASSLLGGSTNGQFF.

This clonotype was detected many times. V usage is TRBV4-3 and J usage is TRBJ2-1; 8 bases are shared with TRBD2. Germline V gene sequence: CDR1 LGHNA, CDR2 YSLEER. V lost 0 bases to trimming and J lost 7 bases; unmatched junction nucleotides: 11. This CDR3 region has 17 residues. The CDR3: CASSQEIASGPLNEQFF. The CDR3 region has the DNA TGCGCCAGCAGCCAAGAAATCGCTAGCGGGCCCCTTAATGAGCAGTTCTTC.

This clonotype appeared a few times. V is TRBV12-3 or TRBV12-4 and J is TRBJ2-5; perhaps TRBD1 as D (6 bases). The V gene lost 3 bases and the J gene lost 0 bases, with 14 bases spanning the gap. This CDR3 has 16 amino acids. The chain's CDR3 is CASSFGAQGYQETQYF. CDR3 DNA: TGTGCCAGCAGTTTTGGGGCGCAGGGGTACCAAGAGACCCAGTACTTC.

This clonotype was found many times. The chain employs TRBV7-2 and TRBJ2-7; TRBD2 agrees at 13 bases. CDR3 length: 16 amino acids. Germline V gives CDR1 SGHTA, CDR2 FQGNSA. V shed 5 bases and J 1 base; nucleotides not matched to a gene: 5. This CDR3 reads CASSPRTSGSSYEQYF. CDR3 DNA sequence: TGTGCCAGCAGCCCACGGACTAGCGGGAGTTCCTACGAGCAGTACTTC. The entire variable domain, with the rest obtained from reference TRBV7-2 and TRBJ2-7, is as follows: GAGVSQSPSNKVTEKGKDVELRCDPISGHTALYWYRQSLGQGLEFLIYFQGNSAPDKSGLPSDRFSAERTGGSVSTLTIQRTQQEDSAVYLCASSPRTSGSSYEQYFGPGTRLTVT.

This clonotype was detected many times. The chain combines TRBV29-1 with TRBJ2-2; no reliable D call. The ends were cut back, 5 bases at V and 1 base at J, with 5 bases in the middle. CDR1 SQVTM and CDR2 ANQGSEA come from the germline V gene. The CDR3 length is 12 residues. The CDR3 region is CSVIKNTGELFF. The DNA for the CDR3 is TGCAGCGTTATTAAGAACACCGGGGAGCTGTTTTTT.

This clonotype was recorded many times. This sequence joins TRBV12-3 or TRBV12-4 and TRBJ2-7; 10 bases agree with TRBD2. After removal of 6 bases from V and 6 bases from J, the junction contained 11 bases not matched to a gene. There are 15 residues in the CDR3. CDR3 in amino acids: CASRVAGGWVGEQYF. The CDR3 nucleotides are TGTGCCAGCAGGGTAGCGGGGGGCTGGGTTGGCGAGCAGTACTTC.

The V gene is TRBV29-1, the J gene TRBJ2-1; D call uncertain. CDR1 and CDR2 from the germline V gene are SQVTM and ANQGSEA. This CDR3 is built from 14 residues. Trimming pared 0 bases from V and 6 bases from J, leaving 12 bases between. CDR3 loop: CSVEDHRRPNEQFF. CDR3 bases: TGCAGCGTTGAAGATCACCGGCGGCCCAATGAGCAGTTCTTC.

This clonotype was seen ten or more times. V is TRBV27 and J is TRBJ2-7, with a possible D match to TRBD2 (6 bases). Trimming removed 3 bases at V and 9 bases at J, with 18 bases between. This CDR3 is 14 amino acids long. Germline V gene lookup returns CDR1 MNHEY and CDR2 SMNVEV (reference sequence). The CDR3 here is CASSFGTSLKRQYF. The CDR3 DNA reads as TGTGCCAGCAGTTTCGGGACTTCCCTTAAGAGGCAGTACTTC.

The sample holds many counts of this clonotype. The CDR3 DNA sequence: TGTGCCAGCAGCCCCGCGGGAGCCGACGAGCAGTACTTC. This codes for CASSPAGADEQYF. The gene calls are TRBV7-9 and TRBJ2-7, with 7 bases fitting TRBD2. CDR1 and CDR2 from the germline V gene are SEHNR and FQNEAQ (reference sequence). V trimming: 5 bases; J trimming: 5 bases; junction bases outside the gene matches: 6. The CDR3 consists of 13 residues.

This clonotype showed up just a few times. V is TRBV18 and J is TRBJ1-1; D possibly corresponds to TRBD1 (6 bases). The CDR3 is 16 amino acids. Germline-derived CDR1 and CDR2 are KGHSH and LQKENI. The ends were cut back, 3 bases at V and 3 bases at J, with 17 bases in the middle. CDR3 sequence reads: CASSPLTGPRDTEAFF. Here the CDR3 DNA reads TGTGCCAGCTCACCTCTGACAGGCCCGAGGGACACTGAAGCTTTCTTT. Full variable domain (outside the CDR3, taken from reference TRBV18 and TRBJ1-1): NAGVMQNPRHLVRRRGQEARLRCSPMKGHSHVYWYRQLPEEGLKFMVYLQKENIIDESGMPKERFSAEFPKEGPSILRIQQVVRGDSAAYFCASSPLTGPRDTEAFFGQGTRLTVV.